This TCR beta chain derives from a study of T-cell memory formation after mild COVID-19. This clonotype has a handful of counts. Its antigen is unidentified. From germline, CDR1 is MGHRA and CDR2 YSYEKL. Trimming took 4 bases from V and 5 from J; bases not matched to a gene: 2. The CDR3 spans 14 residues. TCR alpha and TCR beta cDNA libraries with sample barcodes and UMIs came from 5'RACE using constant-segment primers. TCRdb passed the 5' RACE reads through MiXCR, listing each CDR3 protein once. The sample includes 350,000 to 500,000 distinct CDR3 sequences, about 20% of them seen just once. Overall study findings and caveats: Pre-infection memory showed some responding clones, and this suggested that cross-reactive memory joined.

This chain joins TRBV4-1 and TRBJ1-5, with 10 nucleotides matching TRBD1. The source is an adult woman who had mild COVID-19 (a few samples of this study predate the infection). Cell type and time point are not known. Sequenced: PBMCs or a T cell subset sorted from them (not recorded which). CDR3 in DNA: TGCGCCAGCAGCCCAGGACAGGGGGATCAGCCCCAGCATTTT. Its translation: CASSPGQGDQPQHF.